These T cell receptor beta chains were read from a single sample in a study of blood T cell repertoires in COVID-19. Repertoires were generated with immunoSEQ multiplex PCR, while TCRdb's copy carries only in-frame clones and drops some. The sample yields 200,000 to 250,000 clones, approximately 84% seen once. The sequencing sample was made of peripheral blood. The receptors originated from a woman between 45 and 65 years old with active or convalescent COVID-19. Each CDR3 is given with its conserved first and last residue. The D gene is left open where the match is weak. For some rows the clone size is stated as once, few or many, or as a class when expanded; others skip it.

j_gene,v_gene,d_gene,abundance,CDR3nt,CDR3aa
TRBJ1-1,TRBV11-2,-,-,TGTGCCAGCACCAGAGGGTATGGGGACACTGAAGCTTTCTTT,CASTRGYGDTEAFF
TRBJ2-3,TRBV23-1,TRBD2,-,TGCGCCAGCAGTCAATCCCCGGATCTAGCGGGGGGCACAGATACGCAGTATTTT,CASSQSPDLAGGTDTQYF
TRBJ1-5,TRBV6-1,-,-,TGTGCCAGCAGTGAATCTATTGGTCAGCCCCAGCATTTT,CASSESIGQPQHF
TRBJ1-4,TRBV11-2,-,-,TGTGCCAGCAGCTTATTAGGCTATGGGGCTGGTGCAACTAATGAAAAACTGTTTTTT,CASSLLGYGAGATNEKLFF
TRBJ2-1,TRBV29-1,TRBD1,few,TGCAGCGCTTCCCCCGACAGGGCCCTCTACAATGAGCAGTTCTTC,CSASPDRALYNEQFF
TRBJ1-1,TRBV3-1/TRBV3-2,-,-,TGTGCCAGCAGCCAAGCTCACACTGAAGCTTTCTTT,CASSQAHTEAFF
TRBJ2-2,TRBV5-4,TRBD2,-,TGTGCCAGCAAGACCTTAGCGGGAGGGGGGACCGGGGAGCTGTTTTTT,CASKTLAGGGTGELFF
TRBJ2-7,TRBV5-4,TRBD1,once,TGTGCCAGCAGCCTACAGGGGGCGGAGGAGCAGTACTTC,CASSLQGAEEQYF
TRBJ2-7,TRBV18,TRBD1,-,TGTGCCAGCTCCCCCCGCGCAGGGGGTACCTACGAGCAGTACTTC,CASSPRAGGTYEQYF
TRBJ2-2,TRBV5-1,TRBD1,-,TGCGCCAGCAGCCCTACGGACAGGGAGACCGGGGAGCTGTTTTTT,CASSPTDRETGELFF
TRBJ2-3,TRBV19,-,-,TGTGCCAGTAGTAGTAGGGGCCGGGATACGCAGTATTTT,CASSSRGRDTQYF
TRBJ2-7,TRBV5-6,TRBD1,-,TGTGCCAGCAGCAAAACCGGGACAGGTCTTTACGAGCAGTACTTC,CASSKTGTGLYEQYF
TRBJ1-2,TRBV2,-,-,TGTGCCAGCAGGACCCTCGGACTCTATGGCTACACCTTC,CASRTLGLYGYTF
TRBJ1-6,TRBV5-4,TRBD1,-,TGTGCCAGCAGTTGGACAGGCGGTAATTCACCCCTCCACTTT,CASSWTGGNSPLHF
TRBJ2-2,TRBV11-2,-,-,TGTGCCTCCCGACTAGTAGCCGGGGAGCTGTTTTTT,CASRLVAGELFF
TRBJ2-4,TRBV5-6,-,-,TGTGCCAGCAGCTTTATGGAGCGCATTCAGTACTTC,CASSFMERIQYF
TRBJ1-2,TRBV6-4,-,-,TGTGCCAGCAGTCCCACGGGGGGTCTCAACTATGGCTACACCTTC,CASSPTGGLNYGYTF
TRBJ2-7,TRBV3-1/TRBV3-2,TRBD1,-,TGTGCCAGCAGCCAAAGGAAGGACAGGGACCACGAGCAGTACTTC,CASSQRKDRDHEQYF
TRBJ1-2,TRBV24-1,-,-,TGTGCCCCCCGGGGGGCTGCTAACTATGGCTACACCTTC,CAPRGAANYGYTF
TRBJ2-2,TRBV6-2/TRBV6-3,TRBD2,few,TGTGCCAGCAGTTTAGCGGGGAGGACCGGGGAGCTGTTTTTT,CASSLAGRTGELFF
TRBJ1-2,TRBV12-3/TRBV12-4,TRBD1,-,TGTGCCAGCAGTTCGCCACGACAGGGTGGCTACACCTTC,CASSSPRQGGYTF
TRBJ2-7,TRBV7-2,-,-,TGTGCCAGCAGCTTTTACAGGGATCTCTCCTACGAGCAGTACTTC,CASSFYRDLSYEQYF